Listed below are T cell receptor beta chains from one sample, sequenced in a study of T cells in narcolepsy. Profiled with immunoSEQ multiplex PCR; TCRdb holds only in-frame clones, not every one. The sample has 30,000 to 40,000 clones; over 65% are singletons. Material: memory (CD45RA-) CD4+ T cells from blood. These receptor sequences come from a human donor in good health. The CDR3 runs from the conserved cysteine through the conserved F or W. Each record gives: V gene, J gene, clone size, D gene, CDR3 protein, CDR3 DNA. The D gene is left open where the match is weak. Clone size is stated in some rows and not others, as once, few, many or a class when expanded.

v_gene: TRBV5-1
j_gene: TRBJ1-2
abundance: NA
d_gene: NA
CDR3aa: CASSPAPGSYGYTF
CDR3nt: TGCGCCAGCAGCCCTGCCCCGGGGTCCTATGGCTACACCTTC

v_gene: TRBV6-1
j_gene: TRBJ1-1
abundance: NA
d_gene: NA
CDR3aa: CASRRAGEGNTEAFF
CDR3nt: TGTGCCAGCAGGCGGGCAGGGGAAGGAAACACTGAAGCTTTCTTT

v_gene: TRBV11-2
j_gene: TRBJ2-2
abundance: NA
d_gene: TRBD2
CDR3aa: CASSPRTSGGSGELFF
CDR3nt: TGTGCCAGCAGCCCCCGGACTAGCGGGGGATCCGGGGAGCTGTTTTTT

v_gene: TRBV6-5
j_gene: TRBJ2-3
abundance: NA
d_gene: TRBD2
CDR3aa: CASSYQLAGAGDTQYF
CDR3nt: TGTGCCAGCAGTTACCAACTAGCGGGAGCCGGAGATACGCAGTATTTT

v_gene: TRBV6-6
j_gene: TRBJ2-2
abundance: NA
d_gene: NA
CDR3aa: CASSYKGPTGELFF
CDR3nt: TGTGCCAGCAGTTACAAGGGACCCACCGGGGAGCTGTTTTTT

v_gene: TRBV19
j_gene: TRBJ1-4
abundance: NA
d_gene: NA
CDR3aa: CAVRGQGGEKLFF
CDR3nt: TGTGCCGTCCGAGGGCAGGGCGGAGAAAAACTGTTTTTT

v_gene: TRBV7-9
j_gene: TRBJ1-6
abundance: NA
d_gene: TRBD1
CDR3aa: CASSPGTGSNSPLHF
CDR3nt: TGTGCCAGCAGCCCCGGGACAGGGTCAAATTCACCCCTCCACTTT

v_gene: TRBV5-4
j_gene: TRBJ1-5
abundance: NA
d_gene: TRBD1
CDR3aa: CASSQIGTGGQPQHF
CDR3nt: TGTGCCAGCAGCCAAATCGGGACAGGGGGTCAGCCCCAGCATTTT

v_gene: TRBV25-1
j_gene: TRBJ2-1
abundance: NA
d_gene: NA
CDR3aa: CASSATRGSSYNEQFF
CDR3nt: TGTGCCAGCAGTGCAACCCGGGGGAGCTCCTACAATGAGCAGTTCTTC

v_gene: TRBV6-5
j_gene: TRBJ1-5
abundance: NA
d_gene: NA
CDR3aa: CASSEVGGNQPQHF
CDR3nt: TGTGCCAGCAGTGAAGTTGGGGGCAATCAGCCCCAGCATTTT

v_gene: TRBV9
j_gene: TRBJ1-1
abundance: NA
d_gene: NA
CDR3aa: CASSVGAGASNTEAFF
CDR3nt: TGTGCCAGCAGCGTAGGGGCAGGGGCTTCAAACACTGAAGCTTTCTTT

v_gene: TRBV10-3
j_gene: TRBJ2-7
abundance: NA
d_gene: NA
CDR3aa: CAISDGPTAHEQYF
CDR3nt: TGTGCCATCAGTGATGGGCCCACAGCCCACGAGCAGTACTTC

v_gene: TRBV6-5
j_gene: TRBJ2-7
abundance: NA
d_gene: TRBD2
CDR3aa: CASRILTSGSYEQYF
CDR3nt: TGTGCCAGCAGAATACTTACTAGCGGCTCCTACGAGCAGTACTTC

v_gene: TRBV2
j_gene: TRBJ1-1
abundance: few
d_gene: NA
CDR3aa: CASSLGQMNTEAFF
CDR3nt: TGTGCCAGCAGTCTCGGACAAATGAACACTGAAGCTTTCTTT

v_gene: TRBV7-2
j_gene: TRBJ2-6
abundance: NA
d_gene: NA
CDR3aa: CASSHHSGANVLTF
CDR3nt: TGTGCCAGCAGCCACCACTCTGGGGCCAACGTCCTGACTTTC

v_gene: TRBV6-5
j_gene: TRBJ2-1
abundance: NA
d_gene: TRBD2
CDR3aa: CASSSPGLAGNEQFF
CDR3nt: TGTGCCAGCAGTTCCCCAGGACTAGCGGGGAATGAGCAGTTCTTC

v_gene: TRBV6-1
j_gene: TRBJ2-3
abundance: NA
d_gene: NA
CDR3aa: CASSERQQGGGTDTQYF
CDR3nt: TGTGCCAGCAGTGAAAGGCAACAGGGAGGGGGCACAGATACGCAGTATTTT

v_gene: TRBV5-4
j_gene: TRBJ1-2
abundance: once
d_gene: TRBD1
CDR3aa: CASSLGRGTGGKNYGYTF
CDR3nt: TGTGCCAGCAGCCTGGGACGGGGGACAGGGGGAAAGAACTATGGCTACACCTTC

v_gene: TRBV5-1
j_gene: TRBJ2-3
abundance: NA
d_gene: NA
CDR3aa: CASSLRGLSTDTQYF
CDR3nt: TGCGCCAGCAGCTTGCGGGGATTGAGCACAGATACGCAGTATTTT

v_gene: TRBV14
j_gene: TRBJ1-1
abundance: NA
d_gene: NA
CDR3aa: CDSSQDPRGLTEAFF
CDR3nt: TGTGACAGCAGCCAAGACCCCAGGGGCCTCACTGAAGCTTTCTTT

v_gene: TRBV2
j_gene: TRBJ1-5
abundance: once
d_gene: TRBD1
CDR3aa: CASSGTGGNQPQHF
CDR3nt: TGTGCCAGCAGCGGGACAGGGGGCAATCAGCCCCAGCATTTT

v_gene: TRBV2
j_gene: TRBJ2-5
abundance: few
d_gene: NA
CDR3aa: CASSEGRETQYF
CDR3nt: TGTGCCAGCAGTGAAGGGCGAGAGACCCAGTACTTC

v_gene: TRBV5-1
j_gene: TRBJ1-1
abundance: few
d_gene: NA
CDR3aa: CASSLGNGDTEAFF
CDR3nt: TGCGCCAGCAGCTTAGGGAACGGAGACACTGAAGCTTTCTTT

v_gene: TRBV7-8
j_gene: TRBJ2-5
abundance: few
d_gene: NA
CDR3aa: CASSARLVSQETQYF
CDR3nt: TGTGCCAGCAGCGCAAGACTAGTCTCACAAGAGACCCAGTACTTC

v_gene: TRBV6-6
j_gene: TRBJ2-2
abundance: NA
d_gene: NA
CDR3aa: CASKFEGTGELFF
CDR3nt: TGTGCCAGCAAGTTCGAGGGCACCGGGGAGCTGTTTTTT

v_gene: TRBV6-4
j_gene: TRBJ2-3
abundance: few
d_gene: NA
CDR3aa: CASSDSKDSSDTQYF
CDR3nt: TGTGCCAGCAGTGACTCGAAGGACTCTTCAGATACGCAGTATTTT

v_gene: TRBV19
j_gene: TRBJ2-2
abundance: NA
d_gene: TRBD1
CDR3aa: CASRTGMNTGELFF
CDR3nt: TGTGCCAGCCGGACAGGGATGAACACCGGGGAGCTGTTTTTT

v_gene: TRBV6-1
j_gene: TRBJ2-5
abundance: NA
d_gene: NA
CDR3aa: CASSALGQEGETQYF
CDR3nt: TGTGCCAGCAGTGCCCTAGGGCAGGAGGGAGAGACCCAGTACTTC

v_gene: TRBV5-4
j_gene: TRBJ2-1
abundance: NA
d_gene: NA
CDR3aa: CASSLAAGNNEQFF
CDR3nt: TGTGCCAGCAGCTTGGCCGCGGGCAACAATGAGCAGTTCTTC

v_gene: TRBV19
j_gene: TRBJ1-1
abundance: once
d_gene: NA
CDR3aa: CASMVPKGGFTEAFF
CDR3nt: TGTGCCAGTATGGTACCCAAAGGGGGGTTCACTGAAGCTTTCTTT

v_gene: TRBV5-1
j_gene: TRBJ2-5
abundance: NA
d_gene: TRBD2
CDR3aa: CASSLASGRAEGETQYF
CDR3nt: TGCGCCAGCAGCTTGGCTAGCGGGAGGGCCGAGGGGGAGACCCAGTACTTC

v_gene: TRBV6-6
j_gene: TRBJ1-2
abundance: NA
d_gene: NA
CDR3aa: CASSYSRGVLTGYTF
CDR3nt: TGTGCCAGCAGTTACTCGAGGGGTGTACTCACTGGCTACACCTTC

v_gene: TRBV6-5
j_gene: TRBJ2-5
abundance: few
d_gene: NA
CDR3aa: CAIARGRGQETQYF
CDR3nt: TGTGCCATCGCTAGGGGGAGGGGGCAAGAGACCCAGTACTTC

v_gene: TRBV9
j_gene: TRBJ2-2
abundance: NA
d_gene: NA
CDR3aa: CASTPFGTSNTGELFF
CDR3nt: TGTGCCAGCACTCCTTTCGGAACTTCGAACACCGGGGAGCTGTTTTTT

v_gene: TRBV7-2
j_gene: TRBJ2-1
abundance: NA
d_gene: TRBD2
CDR3aa: CASSLVGLGDNEQFF
CDR3nt: TGTGCCAGCAGCTTAGTGGGACTAGGGGACAATGAGCAGTTCTTC

v_gene: TRBV6-1
j_gene: TRBJ1-5
abundance: NA
d_gene: NA
CDR3aa: CASIQGWSQPQHF
CDR3nt: TGTGCCAGCATTCAGGGTTGGTCTCAGCCCCAGCATTTT

v_gene: TRBV6-1
j_gene: TRBJ1-5
abundance: NA
d_gene: TRBD1
CDR3aa: CASVFTGAWGEPQHF
CDR3nt: TGTGCCAGCGTCTTTACAGGGGCCTGGGGGGAGCCCCAGCATTTT

v_gene: TRBV19
j_gene: TRBJ1-2
abundance: NA
d_gene: NA
CDR3aa: CASKSGANNYGYTF
CDR3nt: TGTGCCAGTAAGTCCGGAGCTAATAACTATGGCTACACCTTC

v_gene: TRBV10-1
j_gene: TRBJ2-3
abundance: NA
d_gene: NA
CDR3aa: CASSDRGTDTQYF
CDR3nt: TGCGCCAGCAGTGATCGGGGGACAGATACGCAGTATTTT